One sample yielded the 30 T cell receptor beta chains listed below, sequenced in a study of blood T cell repertoires in COVID-19. Measured with immunoSEQ multiplex PCR; TCRdb has only the in-frame clones, and not every one. This table holds hundreds of thousands of clones, around 90% found once. The material sequenced was peripheral blood. The receptors derive from a man in his late teens or twenties with active or convalescent COVID-19.

This clone is a singleton in its sample. The chain uses TRBV28 and TRBJ1-4, with TRBD1 as a possible D gene (6 bases). The V and J ends lost 4 bases and 2 bases respectively, with 20 bases between them. CDR3 length: 18 amino acids. Germline V CDR1 and CDR2: MDHEN, SYDVKM. Written as DNA, the CDR3 is TGTGCCAGCAGTTCTCTGGCTGCTACAGGGATCACTAATGAAAAACTGTTTTTT. Translating it yields CASSSLAATGITNEKLFF.

The chain employs TRBV9 and TRBJ2-1, with D unresolved. Trimming pared 1 base from V and 5 bases from J, leaving 10 bases between. CDR3 length: 14 amino acids. Germline V CDR1 and CDR2: SGDLS, YYNGEE. The CDR3 region has the DNA TGTGCCAGCAGCGTAAGGAGTTGGGACAATGAGCAGTTCTTC. Translating it yields CASSVRSWDNEQFF.

V gene TRBV28 combines with J gene TRBJ2-1, with TRBD2 identical over 12 bases. V shed 3 bases, J shed 7 bases, and the junction held 7 bases outside the gene matches. Germline lookup yields CDR1 MDHEN and CDR2 SYDVKM. This CDR3 has 16 residues. Here the CDR3 reads CASSLWTSGNINEQFF. In DNA, the CDR3 is TGTGCCAGCAGTTTGTGGACTAGCGGGAATATAAATGAGCAGTTCTTC.

The CDR3 DNA is TGTGCCAGCAGTACACAAGACAATGAGCAGTTCTTC. It specifies CASSTQDNEQFF. V and J are TRBV11-3 and TRBJ2-1; no firm D call. Germline V CDR1 and CDR2: SGHNT, YENEEA. The CDR3 covers 12 residues. With 6 bases removed from V and 5 bases from J, the gap between germline ends came to 8 bases.

The chain combines TRBV5-4 with TRBJ2-2, with 8 positions matching TRBD2. V was clipped by 4 bases and J by 4 bases; unmatched bases: 9. This CDR3 is 16 amino acids long. Germline CDR1 and CDR2: SGHNT and YYREEE (reference sequence). CDR3 coding DNA: TGTGCCAGCAGCCCGTTAGCGGGGCGGGGCACCGGGGAGCTGTTTTTT. Residues: CASSPLAGRGTGELFF.

The rearrangement links TRBV6-2 or TRBV6-3 to TRBJ1-1; possibly TRBD1 for D (5 bases). The V gene lost 3 bases and the J gene lost 1 base, with 9 bases spanning the gap. CDR1 is MNHEY, CDR2 SVGEGT, per germline. This CDR3 comprises 14 residues. DNA of the CDR3: TGTGCCAGCAGTTATGGGGCGGAGAACACTGAAGCTTTCTTT. Translated, it gives CASSYGAENTEAFF.

A single count supports this clone. V usage is TRBV5-4 and J usage is TRBJ1-3; TRBD1 matches at 7 bases. There are 14 residues in the CDR3. CDR1 is SGHNT and CDR2 is YYREEE in the germline V gene (reference sequence). V gave up 4 bases and J gave up 4 bases; unmatched junction bases: 5. This chain's CDR3 is CASSSTGDGNTIYF. Written as DNA, the CDR3 is TGTGCCAGCAGCAGTACAGGGGACGGAAACACCATATATTTT. Full variable domain (outside the CDR3, taken from reference TRBV5-4 and TRBJ1-3): ETGVTQSPTHLIKTRGQQVTLRCSSQSGHNTVSWYQQALGQGPQFIFQYYREEENGRGNFPPRFSGLQFPNYSSELNVNALELDDSALYLCASSSTGDGNTIYFGEGSWLTVV.

The chain is built from TRBV29-1 and TRBJ2-7; D possibly corresponds to TRBD2 (5 bases). Germline assignment: CDR1 SQVTM and CDR2 ANQGSEA. V shed 8 bases and J shed 1 base, with 15 bases lying between them. CDR3 length equals 13 residues. The CDR3: CSTRDGESYEQYF. In nucleotides, the CDR3 is TGCAGCACTAGAGATGGTGAGTCCTACGAGCAGTACTTC.

The chain recombines TRBV4-1 with TRBJ2-7; 8 nucleotides align to TRBD1. The CDR3 spans 15 residues. V lost 5 bases to trimming and J lost 4 bases; unmatched junction nucleotides: 10. CDR1 and CDR2 (germline): MGHRA, YSYEKL. Here the CDR3 reads CASSWQGAKDYEQYF. In DNA, the CDR3 is TGCGCCAGCAGCTGGCAGGGGGCGAAAGATTACGAGCAGTACTTC.

This clone was observed a few times. The rearrangement joins TRBV9 to TRBJ1-6; unclear D gene. The CDR3 runs to 15 residues. CDR1 is SGDLS and CDR2 is YYNGEE in the germline V gene. V was pared by 4 bases and J by 6 bases, with 14 bases between. For the CDR3, the DNA is TGTGCCAGCAGCAAAGGCGACACAACTAATTCACCCCTCCACTTT. Translated, it gives CASSKGDTTNSPLHF.

The chain employs TRBV5-6 and TRBJ1-2; tentative D call: TRBD1 (5 bases). Germline CDR1 is SGHDT and CDR2 is YYEEEE. This CDR3 has 15 amino acids. V lost 1 base, J lost 10 bases, and 20 bases lay in between. The chain's CDR3 is CASSLNGAGKFVYTF. The CDR3 DNA sequence: TGTGCCAGCAGCTTGAACGGGGCGGGAAAGTTTGTCTACACCTTC. The full variable domain, its missing parts supplied by reference TRBV5-6 and TRBJ1-2, is DAGVTQSPTHLIKTRGQQVTLRCSPKSGHDTVSWYQQALGQGPQFIFQYYEEEERQRGNFPDRFSGHQFPNYSSELNVNALLLGDSALYLCASSLNGAGKFVYTFGSGTRLTVV.

The rearrangement joins TRBV3-1 (or the pseudogene TRBV3-2) to TRBJ2-7; possibly TRBD2 for D (5 bases). The V and J ends lost 0 bases and 3 bases respectively, with 15 bases between them. The CDR3 extends over 16 amino acids. Germline V gene lookup returns CDR1 LGHDT and CDR2 YNNKEL (reference sequence). CDR3 sequence (DNA): TGTGCCAGCAGCCAAGATCGGGGTTTATCCTACTACGAGCAGTACTTC. Translating it yields CASSQDRGLSYYEQYF.

The genes are TRBV27 and TRBJ1-5, with 10 bases that match TRBD1. CDR1 is MNHEY, CDR2 SMNVEV, per germline (reference sequence). J lost 3 bases, V lost 7 bases, and 6 bases had no gene match. CDR3 length equals 15 residues. CDR3 in amino acids: CASKRQGASNQPQHF. The CDR3 bases are TGTGCCAGCAAGAGACAGGGGGCCTCCAATCAGCCCCAGCATTTT.

The V and J genes are TRBV7-8 and TRBJ2-1; D perhaps matches TRBD2 (6 bases). This CDR3 spans 14 amino acids. With 0 bases removed from V and 7 bases from J, the gap between germline ends came to 10 bases. Germline V gene lookup returns CDR1 SGHVS and CDR2 FQNEAQ. Here the CDR3 DNA reads TGTGCCAGCAGCTTAGCGGGAGGCAGAAATGAGCAGTTCTTC. This codes for CASSLAGGRNEQFF.

With respect to this clone: Other DNA sequences within the sample encode an identical CDR3. The gene calls are TRBV7-3 and TRBJ1-5; 7 bases are a match to TRBD1. The V and J ends lost 5 bases and 5 bases, in that order; junction bases with no gene match: 3. The CDR3 totals 13 residues. The V gene's germline CDR1 is SGHTA and CDR2 FQGTGA. CDR3 residues: CASSVDRDQPQHF. The CDR3 DNA follows: TGTGCCAGCAGCGTTGACAGGGATCAGCCCCAGCATTTT.

The gene calls are TRBV28 and TRBJ2-7, with 7 positions matching TRBD2. V was pared by 5 bases and J by 2 bases, with 6 bases of the junction left unmatched. This CDR3 is built from 14 residues. Per the germline V gene, CDR1 is MDHEN and CDR2 is SYDVKM. The CDR3 here is CASSTAGLAYEQYF. DNA of the CDR3: TGTGCCAGCAGTACAGCGGGACTCGCCTACGAGCAGTACTTC.

The count of this clone is one. This chain links TRBV14 with TRBJ2-3; the D gene is possibly TRBD2 (5 bases). V was pared by 1 base and J by 4 bases, with 6 bases between. The germline gives CDR1 SGHDN, CDR2 FVKESK. The CDR3 has 13 amino acids. CDR3 in DNA: TGTGCCAGCAGCCAAGTACTAGCAGATACGCAGTATTTT. Encoded protein: CASSQVLADTQYF.

The chain links TRBV28 to TRBJ1-2; TRBD1 is a possible D gene (5 bases). The CDR3 length is 14 residues. In germline, CDR1 is MDHEN, CDR2 SYDVKM. Trimming removed 4 bases from V and 3 bases from J, with 12 bases in between. CDR3 nucleotides: TGTGCCAGCAGTTCCCAGGGTATTGACTATGGCTACACCTTC. Translated: CASSSQGIDYGYTF.

The CDR3: CASSILDSSGNTIYF. DNA of the CDR3: TGTGCCAGCAGCATACTCGACAGCTCTGGAAACACCATATATTTT. The chain links TRBV7-9 to TRBJ1-3; perhaps TRBD1 as D (5 bases). V was cut by 5 bases and J by 0 bases, with 11 bases left in between. Germline CDR1 is SEHNR and CDR2 is FQNEAQ (reference sequence). This CDR3 comprises 15 residues.

This chain uses TRBV2 with TRBJ1-1; D unresolved. The germline V gene encodes CDR1 SNHLY and CDR2 FYNNEI. The CDR3 runs to 12 residues. V lost 6 bases and J lost 1, with 6 bases in between. CDR3: CASRRRNTEAFF. DNA of the CDR3: TGTGCCAGCAGACGGAGGAACACTGAAGCTTTCTTT.

The V gene is TRBV19, the J gene TRBJ1-1; no clear D. CDR3 length: 14 residues. From germline, CDR1 is LNHDA and CDR2 SQIVND (reference sequence). V dropped 7 bases and J dropped 4 bases, with 16 bases sitting between them. CDR3 coding DNA: TGTGCCAGTATCCCAGGCGGGAGAGCCACTGAAGCTTTCTTT. Translated: CASIPGGRATEAFF.

This chain joins TRBV4-1 and TRBJ2-1, with D perhaps TRBD2 (5 bases). V lost 3 bases and J 4 bases, leaving 16 bases between the germline ends. Germline loops: CDR1 MGHRA, CDR2 YSYEKL. The CDR3 has 16 amino acids. CDR3 in amino acids: CASSHLRDGGYNEQFF. In DNA, the CDR3 is TGCGCCAGCAGCCACCTCCGAGACGGAGGATACAATGAGCAGTTCTTC.

This clone was seen only once. The rearrangement joins TRBV29-1 to TRBJ1-1; TRBD1 agrees at 11 bases. Per the germline V gene, CDR1 is SQVTM and CDR2 is ANQGSEA. Trimming cost V 5 bases and J 4 bases; bases outside gene matches: 15. This CDR3 comprises 17 residues. CDR3 sequence (DNA): TGCAGCGTTTCGGGGACAGGGGGATCAAGTTGGGGCACTGAAGCTTTCTTT. This sequence encodes CSVSGTGGSSWGTEAFF. Looking up the rest from reference TRBV29-1 and TRBJ1-1 gives the full variable domain: SAVISQKPSRDICQRGTSLTIQCQVDSQVTMMFWYRQQPGQSLTLIATANQGSEATYESGFVIDKFPISRPNLTFSTLTVSNMSPEDSSIYLCSVSGTGGSSWGTEAFFGQGTRLTVV.

The chain couples TRBV18 to TRBJ1-2; perhaps TRBD1 as D (5 bases). This CDR3 is built from 13 residues. Germline V gene data show CDR1 as KGHSH and CDR2 as LQKENI. V was shortened by 0 bases and J by 8 bases, with 10 bases between the two germline ends. CDR3 region: CASSPPGGAGYTF. CDR3 nucleotides: TGTGCCAGCTCACCACCCGGAGGGGCAGGCTACACCTTC. The full variable domain, in which reference TRBV18 and TRBJ1-2 provide the parts outside the CDR3, is NAGVMQNPRHLVRRRGQEARLRCSPMKGHSHVYWYRQLPEEGLKFMVYLQKENIIDESGMPKERFSAEFPKEGPSILRIQQVVRGDSAAYFCASSPPGGAGYTFGSGTRLTVV.

The J gene is TRBJ2-2, the V gene TRBV9, with 7 bases lining up with TRBD1. Trimming removed 4 bases from V and 6 bases from J; junction bases left unmatched: 9. Germline-derived CDR1 and CDR2 are SGDLS and YYNGEE. The CDR3 has 15 residues. CDR3 residues: CASSTYRGYPGELFF. CDR3 nucleotides: TGTGCCAGCAGCACTTACAGGGGTTATCCCGGGGAGCTGTTTTTT.

The chain carries TRBV5-1 and TRBJ1-2, with D possibly being TRBD1 (6 bases). The germline V gene has CDR1 SGHRS and CDR2 YFSETQ. The CDR3 has 15 amino acids. Trimming removed 4 bases at V and 8 bases at J, with 21 bases between. CDR3 loop: CASSLDSQGVQGYTF. Written as DNA, the CDR3 is TGCGCCAGCAGCCTAGACTCACAGGGAGTTCAAGGCTACACCTTC.

This chain links TRBV3-1 (or the pseudogene TRBV3-2) with TRBJ2-7; D uncertain. V lost 0 bases to trimming and J lost 2 bases, with 8 bases between them. Germline CDR1 is LGHDT and CDR2 is YNNKEL (reference sequence). There are 14 residues in the CDR3. CDR3 in DNA: TGTGCCAGCAGCCAAGAAGGCAGCGCCTACGAGCAGTACTTC. Its translation is CASSQEGSAYEQYF.

This chain connects TRBV27 to TRBJ2-3; D unclear. Trimming removed 3 bases from V and 6 bases from J, with 16 bases in between. The CDR3 has 15 residues. Looked up from germline, CDR1 is MNHEY and CDR2 is SMNVEV (reference sequence). The chain's CDR3 is CASSFSGEPGDTQYF. Here the CDR3 DNA reads TGTGCCAGCAGTTTTTCTGGCGAACCCGGGGATACGCAGTATTTT.

The chain uses TRBV27 and TRBJ2-7; 8 bases line up with TRBD1. In germline, CDR1 is MNHEY, CDR2 SMNVEV (reference sequence). CDR3 length: 15 residues. The V gene end was trimmed by 1 base and the J gene end by 4 bases; junction bases not matched to a gene: 6. CDR3 sequence (DNA): TGTGCCAGCAGTTTATTTGGACAGGGACATTACGAGCAGTACTTC. Its translation is CASSLFGQGHYEQYF.

The V call is TRBV4-1, the J call TRBJ1-2; 8 nucleotides line up with TRBD1. This CDR3 spans 18 amino acids. Germline CDR1 MGHRA, CDR2 YSYEKL. The V segment lost 1 base and the J segment 2 bases; nucleotides outside the gene matches: 12. CDR3 sequence reads: CASSQGGGQGGSNYGYTF. The CDR3 region has the DNA TGCGCCAGCAGCCAAGGCGGAGGACAGGGAGGATCAAACTATGGCTACACCTTC.